This T cell receptor beta chain was recovered during a study of Ad26.COV2.S vaccination and SARS-CoV-2 variants. In the study overall: Ad26.COV2.S was injected intramuscularly once or twice, 56 days apart.

TCRdb's copy holds only in-frame clones and misses some; the assay was immunoSEQ multiplex PCR. The sample carries 400,000 to 450,000 clones, about 90% recorded once. As for treatment: some 19 received Ad26.COV2.S at low or high dose, single or two shots; about 5 received placebo; per-sample allocation not given. Following the first vaccine or placebo injection, samples were taken on day 63. The CDR3 is 14 residues long. V was cut by 3 bases and J by 0 bases, with 9 bases left in between. Germline values: CDR1 MNHEY, CDR2 SMNVEV (reference sequence). The material sequenced was peripheral blood, taken in a trial of Ad26.COV2.S vaccine versus placebo. The receptor was isolated from a person aged 18-60 years who received the Ad26.COV2.S COVID-19 vaccine or a placebo. The V gene is TRBV27, the J gene TRBJ2-7; no firm D call. CDR3 region: CASSLRRSSYEQYF. CDR3 bases: TGTGCCAGCAGTTTGCGGAGAAGCTCCTACGAGCAGTACTTC.